Listed below are T cell receptor beta chains from one sample, sequenced in a study of blood T cell repertoires in COVID-19. The repertoire was sequenced with immunoSEQ multiplex PCR; TCRdb's copy has only in-frame clones and lacks some. Of fewer than 450,000 clones detected, 88% appear once; the ten largest clones hold about 12%. Input material: peripheral blood. The receptor source for this set is a woman in her forties or fifties with COVID-19, enrolled during active disease. The CDR3 runs from the conserved cysteine through the conserved F or W. The order of the fields is clone size, J gene, V gene, D gene, CDR3 protein, CDR3 DNA. The D gene is left open where the match is weak. A clone size is listed for some rows: how often the clone was seen (once, few, many), or a class if it is expanded.

abundance: NA; j_gene: TRBJ1-1; v_gene: TRBV5-1; d_gene: NA; CDR3aa: CASRPSGGLGPGTEAFF; CDR3nt: TGCGCCAGCAGACCCTCCGGCGGGTTGGGTCCGGGGACTGAAGCTTTCTTT
abundance: NA; j_gene: TRBJ2-1; v_gene: TRBV13; d_gene: NA; CDR3aa: CASSLGRTEGNEQFF; CDR3nt: TGTGCCAGCAGCTTGGGTAGGACGGAGGGTAATGAGCAGTTCTTC
abundance: NA; j_gene: TRBJ1-1; v_gene: TRBV11-2; d_gene: NA; CDR3aa: CASSPTGVLTEAFF; CDR3nt: TGTGCCAGCAGCCCGACGGGAGTCCTCACTGAAGCTTTCTTT
abundance: NA; j_gene: TRBJ1-4; v_gene: TRBV5-8; d_gene: NA; CDR3aa: CASSISEKLFF; CDR3nt: TGTGCCAGCAGTATAAGCGAAAAACTGTTTTTT
abundance: few; j_gene: TRBJ1-5; v_gene: TRBV6-5; d_gene: TRBD1; CDR3aa: CASSSTGDVNQPQHF; CDR3nt: TGTGCCAGCAGCTCGACAGGGGACGTCAATCAGCCCCAGCATTTT
abundance: NA; j_gene: TRBJ1-1; v_gene: TRBV19; d_gene: TRBD1; CDR3aa: CASRIKGTVTEAFF; CDR3nt: TGTGCCAGTAGGATAAAGGGGACAGTCACTGAAGCTTTCTTT
abundance: NA; j_gene: TRBJ2-1; v_gene: TRBV7-2; d_gene: TRBD2; CDR3aa: CASSQAGGRNEQFF; CDR3nt: TGTGCCAGCAGCCAAGCGGGGGGGCGGAATGAGCAGTTCTTC
abundance: NA; j_gene: TRBJ1-3; v_gene: TRBV6-2/TRBV6-3; d_gene: NA; CDR3aa: CASSLRQFNSGNTIYF; CDR3nt: TGTGCCAGCAGTCTCCGACAGTTCAACTCTGGAAACACCATATATTTT
abundance: NA; j_gene: TRBJ1-2; v_gene: TRBV9; d_gene: NA; CDR3aa: CASSSTQGNGYTF; CDR3nt: TGTGCCAGCAGCTCTACCCAGGGGAATGGCTACACCTTC
abundance: once; j_gene: TRBJ1-1; v_gene: TRBV5-6; d_gene: TRBD1; CDR3aa: CASSFLRRGATEAFF; CDR3nt: TGTGCCAGCAGCTTTTTACGCAGGGGGGCCACTGAAGCTTTCTTT
abundance: NA; j_gene: TRBJ1-6; v_gene: TRBV6-2/TRBV6-3; d_gene: TRBD1; CDR3aa: CASSQGGNSPLHF; CDR3nt: TGTGCCAGCAGCCAGGGGGGGAATTCACCCCTCCACTTT
abundance: NA; j_gene: TRBJ2-7; v_gene: TRBV19; d_gene: TRBD1; CDR3aa: CASSMAGGDGEQYF; CDR3nt: TGTGCCAGTAGTATGGCAGGGGGTGACGGCGAGCAGTACTTC
abundance: NA; j_gene: TRBJ2-2; v_gene: TRBV18; d_gene: NA; CDR3aa: CASSPNRADTGELFF; CDR3nt: TGTGCCAGCTCACCGAACAGGGCGGACACCGGGGAGCTGTTTTTT
abundance: once; j_gene: TRBJ2-7; v_gene: TRBV4-2; d_gene: TRBD2; CDR3aa: CASSQGAGDGYEQYF; CDR3nt: TGTGCCAGCAGCCAAGGGGCGGGGGACGGTTACGAGCAGTACTTC
abundance: NA; j_gene: TRBJ1-4; v_gene: TRBV6-1; d_gene: NA; CDR3aa: CASSEWGQGVATNEKLFF; CDR3nt: TGTGCCAGCAGTGAATGGGGGCAGGGAGTTGCAACTAATGAAAAACTGTTTTTT
abundance: NA; j_gene: TRBJ2-3; v_gene: TRBV19; d_gene: TRBD1; CDR3aa: CASSLTGGSTDTQYF; CDR3nt: TGTGCCAGTAGTCTTACAGGGGGGAGCACAGATACGCAGTATTTT
abundance: few; j_gene: TRBJ2-7; v_gene: TRBV2; d_gene: NA; CDR3aa: CASSLGQSTYEQYF; CDR3nt: TGTGCCAGCAGCCTCGGACAGTCGACCTACGAGCAGTACTTC
abundance: NA; j_gene: TRBJ2-7; v_gene: TRBV5-1; d_gene: TRBD2; CDR3aa: CASSLSRLAHSYEQYF; CDR3nt: TGCGCCAGCAGCTTATCTAGACTAGCGCACTCCTACGAGCAGTACTTC
abundance: NA; j_gene: TRBJ1-2; v_gene: TRBV9; d_gene: NA; CDR3aa: CASSLQQGFGYTF; CDR3nt: TGTGCCAGCAGCCTTCAACAGGGATTTGGCTACACCTTC
abundance: NA; j_gene: TRBJ1-2; v_gene: TRBV5-6; d_gene: TRBD1; CDR3aa: CASSFGYRGGYGYTF; CDR3nt: TGTGCCAGCAGCTTTGGTTACAGGGGTGGTTATGGCTACACCTTC
abundance: once; j_gene: TRBJ2-7; v_gene: TRBV14; d_gene: NA; CDR3aa: CASSQGNRVDEQYF; CDR3nt: TGTGCCAGCAGCCAAGGGAACAGGGTAGACGAGCAGTACTTC
abundance: NA; j_gene: TRBJ1-5; v_gene: TRBV21-1; d_gene: NA; CDR3aa: CASSREGDQPQHF; CDR3nt: TGTGCCAGCAGCAGAGAAGGGGATCAGCCCCAGCATTTT
abundance: NA; j_gene: TRBJ2-7; v_gene: TRBV2; d_gene: NA; CDR3aa: CASSGVRTRGAEQYF; CDR3nt: TGTGCCAGCAGTGGGGTCAGGACTCGGGGGGCCGAGCAGTACTTC
abundance: NA; j_gene: TRBJ1-1; v_gene: TRBV11-2; d_gene: NA; CDR3aa: CASSSPTGVGTEAFF; CDR3nt: TGTGCCAGCAGCTCGCCGACGGGGGTAGGCACTGAAGCTTTCTTT
abundance: NA; j_gene: TRBJ2-7; v_gene: TRBV28; d_gene: TRBD2; CDR3aa: CASSPVAGGTYEQYF; CDR3nt: TGTGCCAGTTCCCCTGTTGCGGGGGGAACGTACGAGCAGTACTTC
abundance: NA; j_gene: TRBJ2-7; v_gene: TRBV7-2; d_gene: TRBD1; CDR3aa: CASSTRGTGGHEQYF; CDR3nt: TGTGCCAGCAGCACGAGGGGGACAGGGGGCCACGAGCAGTACTTC
abundance: NA; j_gene: TRBJ2-7; v_gene: TRBV19; d_gene: TRBD1; CDR3aa: CASSPRGLSYEQYF; CDR3nt: TGTGCCAGTAGTCCCAGGGGGTTATCCTACGAGCAGTACTTC
abundance: NA; j_gene: TRBJ2-3; v_gene: TRBV5-4; d_gene: TRBD2; CDR3aa: CASSLTSGRPGDTQYF; CDR3nt: TGTGCCAGCAGCCTGACTAGCGGCCGGCCGGGGGATACGCAGTATTTT
abundance: NA; j_gene: TRBJ2-5; v_gene: TRBV5-4; d_gene: TRBD2; CDR3aa: CASRPGTRGETQYF; CDR3nt: TGTGCCAGCAGGCCCGGGACTAGGGGGGAGACCCAGTACTTC
abundance: NA; j_gene: TRBJ2-6; v_gene: TRBV9; d_gene: NA; CDR3aa: CASSVAPLRLGPASGGANVLTF; CDR3nt: TGTGCCAGCAGCGTAGCGCCCCTAAGGCTGGGGCCTGCTTCGGGTGGGGCCAACGTCCTGACTTTC
abundance: NA; j_gene: TRBJ2-1; v_gene: TRBV2; d_gene: TRBD2; CDR3aa: CASSEFSGAYNEQFF; CDR3nt: TGTGCCAGCAGTGAATTCAGCGGGGCCTACAATGAGCAGTTCTTC
abundance: NA; j_gene: TRBJ1-1; v_gene: TRBV3-1/TRBV3-2; d_gene: NA; CDR3aa: CASSPISHLNTEAFF; CDR3nt: TGTGCCAGCAGCCCTATAAGTCATCTGAACACTGAAGCTTTCTTT
abundance: NA; j_gene: TRBJ1-2; v_gene: TRBV2; d_gene: NA; CDR3aa: CARQGHTYNYGYTF; CDR3nt: TGTGCCAGACAGGGACATACCTATAACTATGGCTACACCTTC
abundance: once; j_gene: TRBJ1-2; v_gene: TRBV2; d_gene: NA; CDR3aa: CASRGPSRRRYTF; CDR3nt: TGTGCCAGCCGAGGACCTTCGCGGAGGCGCTACACCTTC
abundance: NA; j_gene: TRBJ1-1; v_gene: TRBV14; d_gene: NA; CDR3aa: CASSHNSEAFF; CDR3nt: TGTGCCAGCAGCCACAATTCCGAAGCTTTCTTT
abundance: NA; j_gene: TRBJ1-1; v_gene: TRBV5-1; d_gene: NA; CDR3aa: CASSYYAGNTEAFF; CDR3nt: TGCGCCAGCAGCTACTATGCGGGGAACACTGAAGCTTTCTTT
abundance: NA; j_gene: TRBJ2-1; v_gene: TRBV25-1; d_gene: TRBD1; CDR3aa: CASSEATGARQFNEQFF; CDR3nt: TGTGCCAGCAGTGAAGCGACAGGGGCCAGACAATTCAATGAGCAGTTCTTC
abundance: NA; j_gene: TRBJ2-7; v_gene: TRBV6-1; d_gene: NA; CDR3aa: CASSGGVNQGLIRYEQYF; CDR3nt: TGTGCCAGCAGTGGGGGGGTAAATCAGGGACTCATCCGATACGAGCAGTACTTC
abundance: once; j_gene: TRBJ2-5; v_gene: TRBV7-2; d_gene: NA; CDR3aa: CASSLAIRFQETQYF; CDR3nt: TGTGCCAGCAGCTTAGCGATCAGGTTCCAAGAGACCCAGTACTTC
abundance: once; j_gene: TRBJ1-6; v_gene: TRBV5-1; d_gene: TRBD1; CDR3aa: CASSLTGTGRSAPLHF; CDR3nt: TGCGCCAGCAGCTTAACCGGGACAGGGAGGTCGGCACCCCTCCACTTT
abundance: NA; j_gene: TRBJ2-7; v_gene: TRBV25-1; d_gene: NA; CDR3aa: CASSEEVTAGTYEQYF; CDR3nt: TGTGCCAGCAGTGAAGAGGTTACGGCAGGGACTTACGAGCAGTACTTC
abundance: NA; j_gene: TRBJ2-3; v_gene: TRBV7-9; d_gene: TRBD1; CDR3aa: CASSNRQGDTQYF; CDR3nt: TGTGCCAGCAGCAACCGACAGGGGGATACGCAGTATTTT
abundance: NA; j_gene: TRBJ1-6; v_gene: TRBV6-5; d_gene: NA; CDR3aa: CASRPQGERSPLHF; CDR3nt: TGTGCCAGCAGACCACAGGGAGAGCGATCACCCCTCCACTTT
abundance: NA; j_gene: TRBJ2-5; v_gene: TRBV9; d_gene: TRBD2; CDR3aa: CASSRAGGQETQYF; CDR3nt: TGTGCCAGCAGCAGGGCGGGGGGTCAAGAGACCCAGTACTTC
abundance: NA; j_gene: TRBJ1-1; v_gene: TRBV11-3; d_gene: TRBD1; CDR3aa: CASSFGTGGAEAFF; CDR3nt: TGTGCCAGCAGCTTTGGGACAGGGGGTGCTGAAGCTTTCTTT
abundance: NA; j_gene: TRBJ1-1; v_gene: TRBV29-1; d_gene: NA; CDR3aa: CSVGAPLEAFF; CDR3nt: TGCAGCGTTGGGGCGCCGCTTGAAGCTTTCTTT
abundance: NA; j_gene: TRBJ1-2; v_gene: TRBV18; d_gene: TRBD1; CDR3aa: CASSGSIQGSYGYTF; CDR3nt: TGTGCCAGCTCCGGTTCAATACAGGGGAGCTATGGCTACACCTTC
abundance: once; j_gene: TRBJ2-2; v_gene: TRBV5-1; d_gene: TRBD2; CDR3aa: CASSFSGANTGELFF; CDR3nt: TGCGCCAGCAGCTTTAGCGGGGCCAACACCGGGGAGCTGTTTTTT
abundance: NA; j_gene: TRBJ1-5; v_gene: TRBV7-9; d_gene: NA; CDR3aa: CASSLGGPNNQPQHF; CDR3nt: TGTGCCAGCAGCTTAGGAGGGCCGAACAATCAGCCCCAGCATTTT